This T cell receptor beta chain was recorded in a study of cytomegalovirus exposure and HLA in healthy donors. Study context: Some 85 million unique TCRs, all from HLA-typed donors, were included in an early release of the data. Overall study findings and caveats: According to a later analysis, most TCR beta chains associated with CMV appeared HLA-restricted. Being productive about 90% or about 30% of the time was typical of most TCR beta V segments in an earlier analysis.

Concerning this clone itself: What it binds is unknown.

The PCR ran on 60 Vbeta and 13 Jbeta primers. Libraries were prepared by immunoSEQ multiplex PCR; TCRdb keeps only in-frame clonotypes and omits some of them. The clone table shows about 120,000 clones, with the ten largest holding around 7%. The V end lost 4 bases, the J end lost 5 bases, and 8 bases lay between the germline ends. CDR3 size: 12 residues. Germline assignment: CDR1 MNHNS and CDR2 SASEGT. The chain is built from TRBV6-1 and TRBJ1-2; no clear D. This clonotype originated in a man between 40 and 49 years old in good health and CMV-seropositive. The sequencing input was PBMCs. In nucleotides, the CDR3 is TGTGCCAGCAGTGTCCGAGATTATGGCTACACCTTC. Translating gives CASSVRDYGYTF.